The 17 T cell receptor beta chains reported below all come from one sample, sequenced in a study of shared clonotypes between healthy human individuals. Profiled with immunoSEQ multiplex PCR; TCRdb holds only in-frame clones, not every one. Counted here are approximately 2,200,000 clones, 90% to 95% occurring once; the ten biggest clones make up 1.5% to 2%. As defined, naive CD8 cells were CD45RO-negative and positively selected for CCR7, with terminally differentiated effector memory CD45RA+ cells excluded. The sample consisted of naive CD8+ T cells from PBMCs. The origin of the receptors is a man between 18 and 29 years old in good health. Some clones in this sample may be carry-over from other donors' samples.

The chain has TRBV4-3 and TRBJ1-1, with D perhaps matching TRBD1 (6 bases). V lost 2 bases and J lost 4, with 11 bases in between. The CDR3 is 14 amino acids. Per germline, CDR1 LGHNA and CDR2 YSLEER. CDR3 sequence: CASSQTQGTTEAFF. In DNA form, the CDR3 reads TGCGCCAGCAGCCAAACCCAGGGGACCACTGAAGCTTTCTTT.

The V gene is TRBV7-6, the J gene TRBJ1-1; D gene ambiguous. The CDR3 has 15 residues. V was cut by 0 bases and J by 5 bases, with 13 bases left in between. Germline values: CDR1 SGHVS, CDR2 FNYEAQ. In nucleotides, the CDR3 is TGTGCCAGCAGCTTAGCGGGCTTGGGCGGGACTGAAGCTTTCTTT. It yields the protein CASSLAGLGGTEAFF.

The chain links TRBV27 to TRBJ2-7; 8 bases map to TRBD2. Germline assignment: CDR1 MNHEY and CDR2 SMNVEV (reference sequence). The CDR3 extends over 16 amino acids. V gave up 3 bases and J gave up 4 bases; unmatched junction bases: 11. The CDR3 sequence: CASSLRGVGGVYEQYF. CDR3 sequence (DNA): TGTGCCAGCAGTTTGCGGGGAGTCGGGGGGGTATACGAGCAGTACTTC.

This clone was recorded once. The same CDR3 can be traced to other DNA sequences in this sample. The V call is TRBV19, the J call TRBJ2-1; either TRBD1 or TRBD2 may supply D (5 bases each). V dropped 2 bases and J dropped 4 bases, with 9 bases sitting between them. CDR1 LNHDA and CDR2 SQIVND come from the germline V gene (reference sequence). CDR3 size: 14 residues. CDR3 nucleotide sequence: TGTGCCAGTAGTATATGGGGGAGTTACAATGAGCAGTTCTTC. Translating gives CASSIWGSYNEQFF. Looking up the rest from reference TRBV19 and TRBJ2-1 gives the full variable domain: DGGITQSPKYLFRKEGQNVTLSCEQNLNHDAMYWYRQDPGQGLRLIYYSQIVNDFQKGDIAEGYSVSREKKESFPLTVTSAQKNPTAFYLCASSIWGSYNEQFFGPGTRLTVL.

The chain uses TRBV13 and TRBJ2-5; 8 bases fit TRBD2. This CDR3 has 14 residues. Losses at the gene ends were 5 bases for V and 7 bases for J; bases not matched to a gene: 9. Germline V gene lookup returns CDR1 PRHDT and CDR2 FYEKMQ (reference sequence). CDR3 residues: CASSPGGVHATQYF. In DNA, the CDR3 is TGTGCCAGCAGCCCCGGGGGGGTTCATGCGACCCAGTACTTC.

The table lists this clone with a few counts. One end of the junction varies from germline; a read error may be responsible. The chain employs TRBV28 and TRBJ1-1; D gene uncertain. CDR1 is MDHEN, CDR2 SYDVKM, per germline. CDR3 length: 12 amino acids. The CDR3 DNA reads as TGTGCCAGCAGTCCGGACGCAGGCCACCACCTCTTT. The encoded protein is CASSPDAGHHLF.

V and J are TRBV19 and TRBJ1-1; no firm D call. Germline V CDR1 and CDR2: LNHDA, SQIVND (reference sequence). With 8 bases removed from V and 5 bases from J, the gap between germline ends came to 21 bases. CDR3 length: 15 amino acids. The CDR3 nucleotides read TGTGCCAGTGCAACTATTGTGGCCTTGGGAACTGAAGCTTTCTTT. Amino acids: CASATIVALGTEAFF.

This clone was observed a single time. The rearrangement joins TRBV28 to TRBJ1-5; D perhaps matches TRBD1 (5 bases). This CDR3 region has 15 residues. The ends were cut back, 5 bases at V and 3 bases at J, with 14 bases in the middle. Germline CDR1 reads MDHEN; CDR2 reads SYDVKM. CDR3 sequence: CASSHRQPYNQPQHF. The CDR3 nucleotides read TGTGCCAGCAGTCACCGACAGCCTTACAATCAGCCCCAGCATTTT.

The rearrangement uses TRBV5-4 and TRBJ2-7, with D uncertain. The CDR3 is made up of 15 amino acids. V was shortened by 3 bases and J by 2 bases, with 15 bases between the two germline ends. The V gene's germline CDR1 is SGHNT and CDR2 YYREEE (reference sequence). The CDR3 reads CASSSHLVVPYEQYF. DNA of the CDR3: TGTGCCAGCAGCTCCCATTTGGTGGTTCCCTACGAGCAGTACTTC.

The V and J genes are TRBV4-2 and TRBJ2-3; 9 bases line up with TRBD2. The CDR3 is 15 amino acids. J lost 2 bases, V lost 4 bases, and 4 bases had no gene match. CDR1 is LGHNA and CDR2 is YNFKEQ in the germline V gene. Written as DNA, the CDR3 is TGTGCCAGCAGCCCAGCGGGAGGAATCACAGATACGCAGTATTTT. This gives the protein CASSPAGGITDTQYF.

With respect to this clone: Other nucleotide sequences in the sample specify the same CDR3. The rearrangement joins TRBV9 to TRBJ2-7; 13 nucleotides line up with TRBD2. V lost 4 bases and J lost 4; bases outside the gene matches: 2. Germline-derived CDR1 and CDR2 are SGDLS and YYNGEE. The CDR3 is 14 amino acids. CDR3 nucleotide sequence: TGTGCCAGCAGCTCGGGACTAGCGGGGTACGAGCAGTACTTC. As protein: CASSSGLAGYEQYF. The full variable domain, its missing parts supplied by reference TRBV9 and TRBJ2-7, is DSGVTQTPKHLITATGQRVTLRCSPRSGDLSVYWYQQSLDQGLQFLIQYYNGEERAKGNILERFSAQQFPDLHSELNLSSLELGDSALYFCASSSGLAGYEQYFGPGTRLTVT.

J is TRBJ2-1 and V is TRBV9; D ambiguous. The V gene lost 7 bases and the J gene lost 8 bases, with 19 bases spanning the gap. This CDR3 comprises 14 residues. Germline CDR1 and CDR2: SGDLS and YYNGEE. DNA of the CDR3: TGTGCCAGCGGACCAGGCGGCAATTCTGATGAGCAGTTCTTC. Protein product: CASGPGGNSDEQFF.

The chain is built from TRBV5-4 and TRBJ2-2; 12 bases line up with TRBD2. This CDR3 spans 16 amino acids. Germline CDR1 reads SGHNT; CDR2 reads YYREEE (reference sequence). The junction had 4 bases not matched to a gene; V was cut back by 3 bases and J by 4 bases. The CDR3 region is CASSSPGLAGTGELFF. For the CDR3, the DNA is TGTGCCAGCAGCTCTCCGGGACTAGCGGGCACCGGGGAGCTGTTTTTT.

This sequence joins TRBV28 and TRBJ2-2, with 12 bases aligning to TRBD2. This CDR3 has 16 residues. With V trimmed by 8 bases and J by 6 bases, 10 bases remained unmatched. CDR1 and CDR2 from the germline V gene are MDHEN and SYDVKM. CDR3 DNA: TGTGCCAGCCGGAGCCCGACTAGCGGGAGTGCCGGGGAGCTGTTTTTT. Its protein is CASRSPTSGSAGELFF.

The chain is built from TRBV9 and TRBJ2-2; D remains unclear. CDR3 size: 17 residues. Germline CDR1 reads SGDLS; CDR2 reads YYNGEE. Trimming left V 1 base short and J 1 base short, with 14 bases between. CDR3: CASSVPLRIENTGELFF. In DNA, the CDR3 is TGTGCCAGCAGCGTACCCCTTCGGATTGAGAACACCGGGGAGCTGTTTTTT. The entire variable domain, with the rest obtained from reference TRBV9 and TRBJ2-2, is as follows: DSGVTQTPKHLITATGQRVTLRCSPRSGDLSVYWYQQSLDQGLQFLIQYYNGEERAKGNILERFSAQQFPDLHSELNLSSLELGDSALYFCASSVPLRIENTGELFFGEGSRLTVL.

V is TRBV7-9 and J is TRBJ1-1, with 8 bases identical to TRBD1. CDR1 SEHNR and CDR2 FQNEAQ come from the germline V gene (reference sequence). This CDR3 is built from 14 residues. With 6 bases clipped from V and 5 bases from J, the junction kept 8 bases outside the gene matches. In DNA form, the CDR3 reads TGTGCCAGCAGATCGAGACAGGGGAGAACTGAAGCTTTCTTT. Its protein is CASRSRQGRTEAFF.

V is TRBV4-3 and J is TRBJ2-2; weak D call: TRBD2 (5 bases). Germline V gene sequence: CDR1 LGHNA, CDR2 YSLEER. V was trimmed by 1 base and J by 0 bases, leaving 9 bases between them. The CDR3 runs to 16 residues. The CDR3 nucleotides are TGCGCCAGCAGCCAAGGGACTGCCTCGAACACCGGGGAGCTGTTTTTT. Translated, it gives CASSQGTASNTGELFF.